Presented here are 32 T cell receptor beta chains from one specimen sequenced in a study of early T cells in non-severe SARS-CoV-2 infection. In TCRdb, the 5' RACE reads were re-called with MiXCR into one record per CDR3 protein. Of about 83,000 distinct CDR3 sequences in the sample, about 12% were seen once. Sequencing was carried out using whole blood. Receptor source: an adult who was a healthcare worker with PCR-confirmed SARS-CoV-2 infection or an uninfected control (not recorded which).

In DNA form, the CDR3 reads TGTGCCAGCAGCTTAGCCTCGTATGAGCAGTTCTTC. Residues: CASSLASYEQFF. The rearrangement uses TRBV7-2 and TRBJ2-1; D uncertain. V was cut by 0 bases and J by 8 bases, with 5 bases left in between. Germline CDR1 and CDR2: SGHTA and FQGNSA. The CDR3 covers 12 residues.

The DNA of the CDR3 is TGTGCCAGCAGCCCAAGACAGGGGGCCTACAATGAGCAGTTCTTC. The encoded protein is CASSPRQGAYNEQFF. This chain connects TRBV11-3 to TRBJ2-1; 9 bases map to TRBD1. J lost 2 bases, V lost 5 bases, and 4 bases had no gene match. The germline CDR1 and CDR2 sequences are SGHNT and YENEEA. The CDR3 contains 15 residues.

This clonotype was recorded a few times. V gene TRBV5-5 combines with J gene TRBJ1-2; TRBD1 matches 7 bases. The length of the CDR3 is 12 residues. Germline trimming cut 5 bases from V and 7 bases from J; bases unmatched to any gene: 5. From germline, CDR1 is SGHKS and CDR2 YYEKEE (reference sequence). The CDR3 loop reads CASSLAGGGYTF. CDR3 DNA sequence: TGTGCCAGCAGTCTTGCAGGGGGTGGCTACACCTTC.

This clonotype has a count of ten or more. The genes are TRBV2 and TRBJ1-5; maybe TRBD1 (5 bases). Trimming removed 7 bases from V and 4 bases from J, with 14 bases in between. The CDR3 has 14 residues. Germline values: CDR1 SNHLY, CDR2 FYNNEI. The CDR3 spells CASTLTRGNQPQHF. CDR3 DNA: TGTGCCAGCACTTTGACTAGGGGAAATCAGCCCCAGCATTTT.

This clonotype was observed many times. V gene TRBV20-1 combines with J gene TRBJ1-2; perhaps TRBD1 as D (6 bases). The CDR3 has 12 amino acids. V was trimmed by 3 bases and J by 6 bases, leaving 11 bases between them. Germline CDR1 reads DFQATT; CDR2 reads SNEGSKA (reference sequence). Here the CDR3 DNA reads TGCAGTGCTAGTCAGGGGACCAATGGCTACACCTTC. This gives the protein CSASQGTNGYTF.

This clonotype appeared a few times. The genes are TRBV6-4 and TRBJ2-7; D remains unclear. The germline V gene has CDR1 MRHNA and CDR2 SNTAGT. The V and J ends lost 5 bases and 2 bases respectively, with 13 bases between them. The CDR3 sequence is 14 residues long. The CDR3 sequence is CASSPRPEPYEQYF. CDR3 nucleotides: TGTGCCAGCAGTCCACGACCGGAGCCCTACGAGCAGTACTTC.

J is TRBJ1-1 and V is TRBV5-1; D not certain. From germline, CDR1 is SGHRS and CDR2 YFSETQ. CDR3 length equals 15 residues. Trimming left V 0 bases short and J 4 bases short, with 13 bases between. CDR3 bases: TGCGCCAGCAGCTTGGCCTTCGGAGGCGCCACTGAAGCTTTCTTT. It yields the protein CASSLAFGGATEAFF.

This clonotype occurred many times. The chain uses TRBV27 and TRBJ2-3; no definite D call. V was cut by 0 bases and J by 2 bases, with 6 bases left in between. The CDR3 has 14 amino acids. From germline, CDR1 is MNHEY and CDR2 SMNVEV (reference sequence). The CDR3 spells CASSLSIDTDTQYF. The CDR3 nucleotides read TGTGCCAGCAGTTTATCGATTGACACAGATACGCAGTATTTT.

Many counts were recorded for this clonotype. The V call is TRBV4-1, the J call TRBJ2-1; D gene ambiguous. Trimming took off 1 base at V and 2 bases at J, with 15 bases between the two ends. Germline CDR1 and CDR2: MGHRA and YSYEKL. The CDR3 has 17 amino acids. The DNA for the CDR3 is TGCGCCAGCAGCCAAGTTGACTTAGGTTTTGCCTACAATGAGCAGTTCTTC. This codes for CASSQVDLGFAYNEQFF.

This clonotype showed up just a few times. V is TRBV29-1 and J is TRBJ2-1; the D gene is possibly TRBD1 (6 bases). In germline, CDR1 is SQVTM, CDR2 ANQGSEA. CDR3 length: 16 amino acids. Trimming took off 2 bases at V and 4 bases at J, with 18 bases between the two ends. The CDR3 DNA follows: TGCAGCGTTGAAACGGACAGAACCTTCCTTTACAATGAGCAGTTCTTC. It yields the protein CSVETDRTFLYNEQFF.

The J gene is TRBJ2-1, the V gene TRBV29-1; D remains unclear. Per the germline V gene, CDR1 is SQVTM and CDR2 is ANQGSEA. The V end was cut by 0 bases, the J end by 0 bases, with 12 bases between. CDR3 length: 16 residues. CDR3 amino acids: CSVEEGLPSSYNEQFF. The CDR3 coding sequence is TGCAGCGTTGAAGAGGGCCTACCGAGCTCCTACAATGAGCAGTTCTTC.

This clonotype was counted a few times. The chain uses TRBV15 and TRBJ2-5; no definite D call. The germline V gene encodes CDR1 LNHNV and CDR2 YYDKDF (reference sequence). Trimming shortened V by 4 bases and J by 2 bases, and 8 bases separated the two germline ends. The CDR3 is made up of 13 amino acids. CDR3 protein: CATSNRLQETQYF. Written as DNA, the CDR3 is TGTGCCACCAGCAACCGATTACAAGAGACCCAGTACTTC.

This clonotype has at least ten counts. The rearrangement joins TRBV5-6 to TRBJ2-7; 10 bases map to TRBD1. This CDR3 has 18 amino acids. Germline CDR1 reads SGHDT; CDR2 reads YYEEEE. V lost 3 bases and J lost 2; bases outside the gene matches: 14. CDR3 sequence (DNA): TGTGCCAGCAGCTCCGGGACAGGGGACCTAGCGGATACCTACGAGCAGTACTTC. It is translated as CASSSGTGDLADTYEQYF.

This clonotype showed up many times. The rearrangement uses TRBV15 and TRBJ2-3; no clear D gene. V lost 0 bases and J lost 0, with 10 bases in between. Germline values: CDR1 LNHNV, CDR2 YYDKDF (reference sequence). The CDR3 has 16 amino acids. Here the CDR3 reads CATSRDDGGSTDTQYF. CDR3 nucleotide sequence: TGTGCCACCAGCAGAGATGACGGCGGCAGCACAGATACGCAGTATTTT.

To note about this clonotype: This may be a read error, as it is one base from a much larger clone. This chain connects TRBV24-1 to TRBJ1-2; a possible D gene is TRBD1 (6 bases). The CDR3 is 15 residues long. Per the germline V gene, CDR1 is KGHDR and CDR2 is SFDVKD. The DNA of the CDR3 is TGTGCCACCAGTGACGGAAGTGGGGGGCGTAAAGGCTGCACCTTC. Its protein is CATSDGSGGRKGCTF.

The V and J genes are TRBV10-3 and TRBJ2-1; no clear D. Germline assignment: CDR1 ENHRY and CDR2 SYGVKD. The CDR3 consists of 14 residues. V was shortened by 0 bases and J by 6 bases, with 9 bases between the two germline ends. The CDR3 nucleotides read TGTGCCATCAGTGAGTCGATTGACGCCAATGAGCAGTTCTTC. Protein sequence: CAISESIDANEQFF.

This clonotype showed up many times. The chain joins TRBV6-6 to TRBJ1-2; maybe TRBD1 (5 bases). V was cut by 5 bases and J by 8 bases, with 15 bases left in between. This CDR3 has 13 amino acids. Germline values: CDR1 MNHNY, CDR2 SVGAGI (reference sequence). This chain's CDR3 is CASSRQPSPGYTF. CDR3 bases: TGTGCCAGCAGTAGACAGCCATCGCCCGGCTACACCTTC.

This clonotype occurred many times. The chain uses TRBV19 and TRBJ1-4; D is perhaps TRBD1 (6 bases). Trimming shortened V by 6 bases and J by 4 bases, and 18 bases separated the two germline ends. Germline V lookup: CDR1 LNHDA, CDR2 SQIVND (reference sequence). This CDR3 is 16 amino acids long. This CDR3 reads CASRIKPGQRNEKLFF. The CDR3 DNA reads TGTGCCAGTAGGATCAAACCGGGACAACGTAATGAAAAACTGTTTTTT. The full variable domain, with the rest looked up from reference TRBV19 and TRBJ1-4, is DGGITQSPKYLFRKEGQNVTLSCEQNLNHDAMYWYRQDPGQGLRLIYYSQIVNDFQKGDIAEGYSVSREKKESFPLTVTSAQKNPTAFYLCASRIKPGQRNEKLFFGSGTQLSVL.

This clonotype occurred a few times. The V call is TRBV27, the J call TRBJ2-3; D is undetermined. Germline values: CDR1 MNHEY, CDR2 SMNVEV (reference sequence). The CDR3 contains 14 residues. V was cut by 3 bases and J by 4 bases, with 11 bases left in between. Here the CDR3 DNA reads TGTGCCAGCAGTTTTAAAAACTTCCCAGATACGCAGTATTTT. Protein: CASSFKNFPDTQYF.

This clonotype was observed a handful of times. The chain recombines TRBV19 with TRBJ1-4; no reliable D call. Germline CDR1 reads LNHDA; CDR2 reads SQIVND (reference sequence). This CDR3 is 14 amino acids long. Between the trimmed V and J ends, which lost 6 bases and 5 bases, there was a span of 13 bases. The CDR3 region is CASRTDGTNEKLFF. DNA for the CDR3: TGTGCCAGTAGGACCGACGGAACGAATGAAAAACTGTTTTTT.

This clonotype was seen a few times. The chain links TRBV29-1 to TRBJ2-1, with D unresolved. Germline loops: CDR1 SQVTM, CDR2 ANQGSEA. Trimming removed 8 bases at V and 9 bases at J, with 20 bases between. The CDR3 spans 13 residues. Here the CDR3 reads CSPSKWDSGEQFF. The CDR3 nucleotides are TGCAGCCCCTCCAAGTGGGATTCGGGTGAGCAGTTCTTC.

A few counts support this clonotype. A read error may produce the germline difference seen at one junction end. This chain connects TRBV20-1 to TRBJ1-1; the D is unclear. Germline CDR1 and CDR2: DFQATT and SNEGSKA (reference sequence). The CDR3 covers 13 residues. The CDR3, as DNA: TGCAGTGCCAGAGGAGGTTCGAACACTGAAGCTTTCTTT. Amino acids: CSARGGSNTEAFF.

This clonotype was seen repeatedly, ten times or more. The V gene is TRBV6-6, the J gene TRBJ2-3; 12 bases are a match to TRBD2. Trimming removed 8 bases from V and 3 bases from J; junction bases left unmatched: 3. CDR1 is MNHNY, CDR2 SVGAGI, per germline (reference sequence). The CDR3 length is 14 residues. CDR3 sequence: CASRTSGETDTQYF. Written as DNA, the CDR3 is TGTGCCAGCCGGACTAGCGGGGAGACAGATACGCAGTATTTT.

This clonotype was observed many times. V usage is TRBV12-3 or TRBV12-4 and J usage is TRBJ2-7, with 7 nucleotides matching TRBD1. The V and J ends lost 4 bases and 2 bases, in that order; junction bases with no gene match: 5. The CDR3 is 14 amino acids. Here the CDR3 DNA reads TGTGCCAGCAGTTCCGACAGGGTAGCCTACGAGCAGTACTTC. Protein sequence: CASSSDRVAYEQYF.

This clonotype was found many times. The genes are TRBV13 and TRBJ2-6, with a weak D call TRBD2 (6 bases). This CDR3 region has 16 residues. Trimming removed 7 bases from V and 1 base from J, with 14 bases in between. Germline V gene lookup returns CDR1 PRHDT and CDR2 FYEKMQ (reference sequence). The CDR3: CASNTPAGSGANVLTF. The CDR3 nucleotides read TGTGCCAGCAACACTCCGGCGGGGTCTGGGGCCAACGTCCTGACTTTC.

This clonotype turned up a few times. The rearrangement links TRBV11-2 to TRBJ1-2; no firm D call. V lost 5 bases and J 8 bases, leaving 18 bases between the germline ends. This CDR3 contains 14 residues. CDR1 is SGHAT and CDR2 is FQNNGV in the germline V gene. The CDR3 DNA reads TGTGCCAGCAGCCTCGCCGGGCAAGAAAGCGGCTACACCTTC. Translated: CASSLAGQESGYTF.

This clonotype was observed a handful of times. The chain recombines TRBV18 with TRBJ1-4; D ambiguous. In germline, CDR1 is KGHSH, CDR2 LQKENI. The CDR3 is 14 residues long. V gave up 0 bases and J gave up 0 bases, with 2 bases separating them. For the CDR3, the DNA is TGTGCCAGCTCACCACCGGCAACTAATGAAAAACTGTTTTTT. It translates to CASSPPATNEKLFF.

This clonotype was found a few times. V gene TRBV24-1 combines with J gene TRBJ2-3, with D unclear. From germline, CDR1 is KGHDR and CDR2 SFDVKD. The CDR3 is 14 residues long. With 5 bases removed from V and 1 base from J, the gap between germline ends came to 9 bases. CDR3 DNA sequence: TGTGCCACCAGTGGACTTTGGGGCACAGATACGCAGTATTTT. It codes for CATSGLWGTDTQYF.

This clonotype has at least ten counts. The J gene is TRBJ2-7, the V gene TRBV27; D call uncertain. Germline CDR1 MNHEY, CDR2 SMNVEV (reference sequence). Trimming removed 3 bases from V and 3 bases from J, with 6 bases in between. The CDR3 sequence is 12 residues long. CDR3 in DNA: TGTGCCAGCAGTTTGAGAGGCTACGAGCAGTACTTC. Translation: CASSLRGYEQYF.

This clonotype was found a few times. The V and J genes are TRBV25-1 and TRBJ2-1; 7 nucleotides line up with TRBD1. This CDR3 region has 15 residues. Trimming at V came to 2 bases and at J to 3 bases, leaving 4 bases not matched to a gene. Germline V gene lookup returns CDR1 MGHDK and CDR2 SYGVNS. The DNA for the CDR3 is TGTGCCAGCAGTGAAGACAGGGCCCTCTACAATGAGCAGTTCTTC. Protein sequence: CASSEDRALYNEQFF. The full variable domain, rest sourced from reference TRBV25-1 and TRBJ2-1, is EADIYQTPRYLVIGTGKKITLECSQTMGHDKMYWYQQDPGMELHLIHYSYGVNSTEKGDLSSESTVSRIRTEHFPLTLESARPSHTSQYLCASSEDRALYNEQFFGPGTRLTVL.

There are a few counts of this clonotype. The chain has TRBV20-1 and TRBJ2-7; D may be TRBD1 (6 bases). CDR3 size: 13 residues. Germline CDR1 reads DFQATT; CDR2 reads SNEGSKA (reference sequence). The V and J ends lost 6 bases and 3 bases respectively, with 15 bases between them. DNA of the CDR3: TGCAGTGCGACTTCGACAGGAATCTACGAGCAGTACTTC. This gives the protein CSATSTGIYEQYF.

The chain uses TRBV7-8 and TRBJ2-3; TRBD2 agrees at 9 bases. CDR1 and CDR2 (germline): SGHVS, FQNEAQ. After removal of 6 bases from V and 0 bases from J, the junction contained 4 bases not matched to a gene. The CDR3 has 15 residues. The CDR3 spells CASSSGLASTDTQYF. The DNA of the CDR3 is TGTGCCAGCAGTTCTGGACTAGCGAGCACAGATACGCAGTATTTT.